The next 21 T cell receptor beta chains were all read from a single sample in a study of cytomegalovirus exposure and HLA in healthy donors. Profiling relied on immunoSEQ multiplex PCR, and the TCRdb table lists in-frame clones only, not all of them. In the table there are 60,000 to 80,000 clones, around four fifths of which are singletons. The source material was PBMCs. Source of these receptors: a man aged 25-45 years in good health and CMV-seronegative.

The V call is TRBV29-1, the J call TRBJ2-1; D unclear. Germline V lookup: CDR1 SQVTM, CDR2 ANQGSEA. The CDR3 runs 13 residues. Trimming took 4 bases from V and 2 from J, leaving 9 bases between them. The CDR3 sequence is CSVARLAYNEQFF. CDR3 sequence (DNA): TGCAGCGTTGCGAGGCTAGCCTACAATGAGCAGTTCTTC.

This chain joins TRBV6-1 and TRBJ1-1, with D maybe TRBD1 (5 bases). The V and J ends lost 2 bases and 6 bases respectively, with 13 bases between them. Germline lookup yields CDR1 MNHNS and CDR2 SASEGT. The CDR3 loop spans 14 amino acids. For the CDR3, the DNA is TGTGCCAGCAGTGAACGTCAGGGTCTTTCTGAAGCTTTCTTT. Translated: CASSERQGLSEAFF.

The rearrangement joins TRBV29-1 to TRBJ2-2, with a tentative D call TRBD2 (5 bases). Germline V gene sequence: CDR1 SQVTM, CDR2 ANQGSEA. CDR3 length equals 14 residues. With 6 bases removed from V and 7 bases from J, the gap between germline ends came to 18 bases. This CDR3 is CSVARTAEGGELFF. CDR3 coding DNA: TGCAGCGTCGCTAGGACGGCCGAGGGCGGGGAGCTGTTTTTT.

V and J are TRBV5-5 and TRBJ1-5, with 10 bases fitting TRBD1. V was pared by 4 bases and J by 5 bases, with 6 bases of the junction left unmatched. The CDR3 consists of 15 residues. The V gene's germline CDR1 is SGHKS and CDR2 YYEKEE (reference sequence). CDR3 nucleotides: TGTGCCAGCAGCGAGGGACAGGGGCTTGATCAGCCCCAGCATTTT. Residues: CASSEGQGLDQPQHF.

This chain joins TRBV14 and TRBJ1-2, with 7 bases lining up with TRBD1. The trim removed 0 bases at V and 2 bases at J, leaving 3 bases unmatched. CDR1 and CDR2 (germline): SGHDN, FVKESK. The CDR3 has 15 amino acids. DNA of the CDR3: TGTGCCAGCAGCCAAGACCCGACAGGGAACTATGGCTACACCTTC. Residues: CASSQDPTGNYGYTF.

The rearrangement joins TRBV7-2 to TRBJ1-4, with TRBD1 as a possible D gene (5 bases). This CDR3 is 15 amino acids long. The V end was cut by 5 bases, the J end by 4 bases, with 14 bases between. The germline V gene encodes CDR1 SGHTA and CDR2 FQGNSA. The CDR3 protein is CASSRSSGNNEKLFF. DNA of the CDR3: TGTGCCAGCAGCCGATCCTCAGGGAATAATGAAAAACTGTTTTTT.

This clone appeared a single time. The chain links TRBV27 to TRBJ2-3; D might be TRBD2 (6 bases). The CDR3 spans 14 residues. Germline loops: CDR1 MNHEY, CDR2 SMNVEV (reference sequence). V was trimmed by 6 bases and J by 5 bases, leaving 15 bases between them. CDR3 bases: TGTGCCAGCAGCCCCCGGGCCGGGGGAGATACGCAGTATTTT. Encoded protein: CASSPRAGGDTQYF.

This clone appeared many times. The chain combines TRBV20-1 with TRBJ1-2; TRBD1 is a possible D gene (6 bases). The CDR3 runs to 11 residues. With 8 bases removed from V and 4 bases from J, the gap between germline ends came to 11 bases. The germline gives CDR1 DFQATT, CDR2 SNEGSKA (reference sequence). Written as DNA, the CDR3 is TGCAGTAGGTCAGGGGCCTATGGCTACACCTTC. Its translation: CSRSGAYGYTF.

In this sample, this clone turned up a few times. The chain is built from TRBV5-4 and TRBJ2-7; 7 bases are a match to TRBD2. The germline V gene has CDR1 SGHNT and CDR2 YYREEE (reference sequence). V was clipped by 4 bases and J by 3 bases; unmatched bases: 10. CDR3 length: 15 amino acids. CDR3 loop: CASSEVGGSNYEQYV. CDR3 nucleotides: TGTGCCAGCAGCGAGGTGGGGGGGAGTAACTACGAGCAGTACGTC.

This clone has more than one count but fewer than ten. The chain carries TRBV6-5 and TRBJ1-2; no reliable D call. This CDR3 spans 14 amino acids. Germline values: CDR1 MNHEY, CDR2 SVGAGI. Between the trimmed V and J ends, which lost 2 bases and 8 bases, there was a span of 15 bases. CDR3: CASSYDGESAGYTF. The CDR3 region has the DNA TGTGCCAGCAGTTACGACGGGGAATCTGCCGGCTACACCTTC.

The chain employs TRBV4-2 and TRBJ2-7; 7 nucleotides match TRBD1. The V gene's germline CDR1 is LGHNA and CDR2 YNFKEQ. This CDR3 has 14 residues. V shed 0 bases and J 11 bases; nucleotides not matched to a gene: 10. The CDR3 region has the DNA TGTGCCAGCAGCCAAGATCCGGAACCGGGACAGAAGTACTTC. Its translation is CASSQDPEPGQKYF.

V gene TRBV2 combines with J gene TRBJ1-5; 8 bases align to TRBD1. V lost 9 bases to trimming and J lost 7 bases; unmatched junction nucleotides: 8. CDR3 length equals 13 residues. Germline CDR1 SNHLY, CDR2 FYNNEI. The CDR3 sequence is CASRQGSDQPQHF. The CDR3 DNA follows: TGTGCCAGTAGACAGGGGTCAGACCAGCCCCAGCATTTT.

This chain links TRBV10-3 with TRBJ1-2; tentatively, D is TRBD1 (6 bases). Germline values: CDR1 ENHRY, CDR2 SYGVKD. V was trimmed by 2 bases and J by 7 bases, leaving 11 bases between them. The CDR3 covers 13 residues. The CDR3 reads CAISEKQGGGYTF. CDR3 bases: TGTGCCATCAGTGAGAAACAGGGCGGTGGCTACACCTTC.

This rearrangement joins TRBV2 to TRBJ1-4; perhaps TRBD1 as D (6 bases). Germline assignment: CDR1 SNHLY and CDR2 FYNNEI. Trimming left V 7 bases short and J 3 bases short, with 9 bases between. This CDR3 has 13 amino acids. For the CDR3, the DNA is TGTGCCAGCACAGGACAGCCTAATGAAAAACTGTTTTTT. This encodes CASTGQPNEKLFF.

This chain connects TRBV25-1 to TRBJ2-4, with a weak D call TRBD2 (6 bases). The germline V gene encodes CDR1 MGHDK and CDR2 SYGVNS. Deletions cut 4 bases from V and 0 bases from J, with 13 bases between. This CDR3 contains 16 residues. CDR3 in amino acids: CASSGGDGLAKNIQYF. In DNA, the CDR3 is TGTGCCAGCAGTGGCGGGGACGGTTTAGCCAAAAACATTCAGTACTTC.

This clone was seen more than once but under ten times. The chain uses TRBV5-1 and TRBJ1-1, with 11 bases lining up with TRBD1. Germline values: CDR1 SGHRS, CDR2 YFSETQ. This CDR3 is 14 amino acids long. The junction had 4 bases not matched to a gene; V was cut back by 2 bases and J by 7 bases. CDR3 region: CASSLPGQGVEAFF. CDR3 nucleotides: TGCGCCAGCAGCTTACCGGGACAGGGGGTTGAAGCTTTCTTT.

The V and J genes are TRBV6-5 and TRBJ1-2; D unclear. The CDR3 contains 12 residues. CDR1 and CDR2 (germline): MNHEY, SVGAGI. Between the trimmed V and J ends, which lost 6 bases and 8 bases, there was a span of 13 bases. DNA of the CDR3: TGTGCCAGCAGGCTACCGGGGAACGGCTACACCTTC. Translation gives CASRLPGNGYTF.

V is TRBV18 and J is TRBJ2-1; the match to TRBD1 covers 7 bases. CDR1 is KGHSH, CDR2 LQKENI, per germline. The CDR3 runs to 17 residues. Trimming removed 1 base from V and 0 bases from J; junction bases left unmatched: 6. CDR3 in amino acids: CASSPRPGQTSYNEQFF. CDR3 nucleotides: TGTGCCAGCTCACCACGACCGGGACAGACCTCCTACAATGAGCAGTTCTTC.

A remark on this clone: A read error may account for a junction end that differs from germline. This rearrangement joins TRBV18 to TRBJ1-5; 8 bases agree with TRBD1. There are 13 residues in the CDR3. Per the germline V gene, CDR1 is KGHSH and CDR2 is LQKENI. The CDR3 DNA is TGTGCCAGCTCGCCACAGGGGGACGAGCCCCAGCATTTT. This gives the protein CASSPQGDEPQHF.

This clone appeared a single time. V is TRBV30 and J is TRBJ1-2; D perhaps matches TRBD1 (5 bases). The CDR3 consists of 14 residues. Trimming left V 0 bases short and J 6 bases short, with 14 bases between. Per germline, CDR1 GTSNPN and CDR2 SVGIG (reference sequence). CDR3 bases: TGTGCCTGGAGTGTCCGTTGGACATACGATGGCTACACCTTC. Translating gives CAWSVRWTYDGYTF.

This clone was seen once. The chain carries TRBV11-2 and TRBJ1-1; the D gene is possibly TRBD1 (5 bases). The V end was cut by 5 bases, the J end by 3 bases, with 22 bases between. CDR3 size: 17 residues. Looked up from germline, CDR1 is SGHAT and CDR2 is FQNNGV. CDR3 bases: TGTGCCAGCAGCCCAGGTAATCCAATTTCGGGGGACACTGAAGCTTTCTTT. Amino acid sequence: CASSPGNPISGDTEAFF.